The T cell receptor (beta chain) described here comes from a study of T-cell reconstitution after alpha-beta-depleted transplantation in children. The CDR3 has 16 residues. Germline-derived CDR1 and CDR2 are SNHLY and FYNNEI. Losses at the gene ends were 0 bases for V and 3 bases for J; bases not matched to a gene: 7. This clonotype appeared many times. The authors prepared the TCRbeta library with unique molecular identifiers. MiXCR, applied by TCRdb to the PCR reads, yields one record per CDR3 protein. The sample comprises about 200,000 distinct CDR3 sequences, about 14% of which are singletons, and less than 15% rests with the top ten.

The chain employs TRBV2 and TRBJ2-5; 7 bases match TRBD1. The clonotype originates from a human donor who donated a stem cell graft to a child with acute lymphoblastic leukemia. The specimen was PBMCs from the stem cell graft donor, collected from the stem cell graft. CDR3 DNA: TGTGCCAGCAGTGAAGCCCATGGGACAGAAAAAGAGACCCAGTACTTC. Amino acid sequence: CASSEAHGTEKETQYF. Full variable domain (outside the CDR3, taken from reference TRBV2 and TRBJ2-5): EPEVTQTPSHQVTQMGQEVILRCVPISNHLYFYWYRQILGQKVEFLVSFYNNEISEKSEIFDDQFSVERPDGSNFTLKIRSTKLEDSAMYFCASSEAHGTEKETQYFGPGTRLLVL.